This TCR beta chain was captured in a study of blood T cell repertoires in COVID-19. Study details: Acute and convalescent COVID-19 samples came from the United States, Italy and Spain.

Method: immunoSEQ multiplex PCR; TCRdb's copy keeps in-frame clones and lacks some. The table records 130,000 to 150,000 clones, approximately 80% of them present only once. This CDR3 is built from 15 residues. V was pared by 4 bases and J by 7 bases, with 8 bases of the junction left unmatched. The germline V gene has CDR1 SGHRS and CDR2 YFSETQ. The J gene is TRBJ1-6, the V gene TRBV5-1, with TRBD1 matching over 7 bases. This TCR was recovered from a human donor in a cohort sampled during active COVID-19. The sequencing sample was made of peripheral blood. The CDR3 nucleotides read TGCGCCAGCAGCACCTCGACAGGGCTAAATTCACCCCTCCACTTT. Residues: CASSTSTGLNSPLHF.